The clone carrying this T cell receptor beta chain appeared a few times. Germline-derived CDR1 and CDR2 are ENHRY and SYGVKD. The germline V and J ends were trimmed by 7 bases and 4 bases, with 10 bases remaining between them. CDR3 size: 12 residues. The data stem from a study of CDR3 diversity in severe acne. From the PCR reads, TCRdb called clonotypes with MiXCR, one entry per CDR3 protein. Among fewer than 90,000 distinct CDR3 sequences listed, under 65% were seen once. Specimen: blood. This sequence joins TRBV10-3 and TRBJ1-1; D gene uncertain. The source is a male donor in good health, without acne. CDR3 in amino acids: CAIKSMGTEAFF. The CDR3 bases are TGTGCCATCAAATCCATGGGCACTGAAGCTTTCTTT.